The 2 T cell receptor beta chains below were found in one sample sequenced in a study of T-cell reconstitution after alpha-beta-depleted transplantation in children. Unique molecular identifiers were used to barcode this TCRbeta library. TCRdb called the PCR reads again in MiXCR, with one record for every CDR3 protein. Of around 680,000 distinct CDR3 sequences in the sample, over 15% were seen once. The input for sequencing was PBMCs from the stem cell graft donor, taken from the stem cell graft. These receptors were taken from a human donor who donated a stem cell graft to a child with acute myeloid leukemia.

This clonotype was seen ten or more times. The chain is built from TRBV28 and TRBJ2-7; the D gene could be TRBD1 or TRBD2 (7 bases each). This CDR3 spans 14 amino acids. Trimming cost V 5 bases and J 0 bases, with 11 bases left between them. The germline V gene has CDR1 MDHEN and CDR2 SYDVKM. Written as DNA, the CDR3 is TGTGCCAGCAGTGCGGGGGACAGCTCCTACGAGCAGTACGTC. The encoded protein is CASSAGDSSYEQYV.

This chain links TRBV6-5 with TRBJ2-5; D perhaps matches TRBD1 (6 bases). CDR3 length: 15 residues. V lost 4 bases to trimming and J lost 2 bases, with 14 bases between them. Germline V gene data show CDR1 as MNHEY and CDR2 as SVGAGI. The CDR3, as DNA: TGTGCCAGCAGTTCCCCAGGGGCAGGGCAAGAGACCCAGTACTTC. Protein: CASSSPGAGQETQYF.